This record covers a single T cell receptor beta chain. Its antigen remains unidentified. Generated by immunoSEQ multiplex PCR, the TCRdb table keeps only in-frame clones and is missing some. The sample lists some 78,000 clones, over 80% occurring once. The sample comes from a study of identifying expanded T cells in peripheral blood. Study results and limitations: Variance in clone template counts between roughly two-week samples significantly increased with total template count across all healthy donors.

CDR1 and CDR2 (germline): SGHVS, FQNEAQ. V was trimmed by 2 bases and J by 2 bases, leaving 15 bases between them. The CDR3 loop spans 16 amino acids. This sequence was found in a person between 18 and 69 years old in good health. The chain couples TRBV7-8 to TRBJ1-1; D unclear. Sequences were obtained from blood. The CDR3 is CASSLLSGRGNTEAFF. Written as DNA, the CDR3 is TGTGCCAGCAGCTTATTAAGTGGTCGGGGTAACACTGAAGCTTTCTTT.